What follows describes a single T cell receptor beta chain. The data were taken from a study of control samples from healthy donors and cancer patients. Germline-derived CDR1 and CDR2 are SGHRS and YFSETQ. Trimming at V came to 6 bases and at J to 0 bases, leaving 11 bases not matched to a gene. The CDR3 sequence is 18 residues long. The method was immunoSEQ multiplex PCR; TCRdb's version includes in-frame clones alone and lacks a portion of them. The table includes more than 15,000 clones, around nine tenths detected once. The sequence came from an older woman with head and neck cancer. The V call is TRBV5-1, the J call TRBJ1-5, with TRBD1 identical over 11 bases. Material: PBMCs. In DNA, the CDR3 is TGCGCCAGCACCCTGACCACCGGGACAGGGGGTAGCAATCAGCCCCAGCATTTT. Translated, it gives CASTLTTGTGGSNQPQHF. Full variable domain (remainder filled in from reference TRBV5-1 and TRBJ1-5): KAGVTQTPRYLIKTRGQQVTLSCSPISGHRSVSWYQQTPGQGLQFLFEYFSETQRNKGNFPGRFSGRQFSNSRSEMNVSTLELGDSALYLCASTLTTGTGGSNQPQHFGDGTRLSIL.